What follows are 18 T cell receptor beta chains derived from one specimen sequenced in a study of regulatory T cells in long-lasting Graves disease. Both iRepertoire HTBI primers and Arm-PCR of CDR3 regions were used to build the TCR beta libraries. In TCRdb, the multiplex PCR reads were re-called with MiXCR into one record per CDR3 protein. The sample has 600,000 to 650,000 distinct CDR3 sequences, around 17% seen once; the top ten hold roughly 18%. Time point denoted: newly diagnosed GD, antithyroid drugs for less than 3 months. The TCR library was made from RNA that had been extracted from PBMCs in TRIzol. This sample was also put to use in a study of T cells in Graves' hyperthyroidism and ophthalmopathy.

This sample comprised peripheral blood mononuclear cells (PBMCs), obtained at new diagnosis, from a patient treated with antithyroid drugs. These receptors were obtained from a woman in her twenties or thirties with Graves disease.

At least ten counts were recorded for this clonotype. DNA of the CDR3: TGTGCCAGCAGCCGAGGCGGGAGGACCTACGAGCAGTACTTC. It is translated as CASSRGGRTYEQYF. The chain employs TRBV27 and TRBJ2-7; 8 nucleotides line up with TRBD2. Germline V lookup: CDR1 MNHEY, CDR2 SMNVEV (reference sequence). The CDR3 runs to 14 residues. The trim removed 6 bases at V and 2 bases at J, leaving 6 bases unmatched.

This chain joins TRBV4-1 and TRBJ2-1; D unresolved. Germline assignment: CDR1 MGHRA and CDR2 YSYEKL. Between the trimmed V and J ends, which lost 0 bases and 5 bases, there was a span of 8 bases. The CDR3 contains 14 residues. CDR3 nucleotide sequence: TGCGCCAGCAGCCAAGAATGGTACGACAATGAGCAGTTCTTC. Its translation: CASSQEWYDNEQFF.

This clonotype was picked up one time. V gene TRBV5-1 combines with J gene TRBJ1-1; D call uncertain. The CDR3 runs to 15 residues. The germline CDR1 and CDR2 sequences are SGHRS and YFSETQ. Between the trimmed V and J ends, which lost 3 bases and 2 bases, there was a span of 14 bases. The CDR3 loop is CASSSLLSPNTEAFF. The DNA of the CDR3 is TGCGCCAGCAGCTCTCTTTTGAGCCCCAACACTGAAGCTTTCTTT.

This clonotype was counted a few times. The rearrangement links TRBV10-2 to TRBJ2-7; 11 bases are shared with TRBD1. CDR1 is WSHSY, CDR2 SAAADI, per germline. V shed 2 bases, J shed 2 bases, and the junction held 5 bases outside the gene matches. The CDR3 spans 16 residues. This CDR3 reads CASSELGQGAPYEQYF. In DNA, the CDR3 is TGCGCCAGCAGTGAGCTAGGACAGGGGGCCCCCTACGAGCAGTACTTC.

This clonotype was seen only a few times. The V call is TRBV7-3, the J call TRBJ2-2; TRBD1 might be the D (6 bases). The germline V gene has CDR1 SGHTA and CDR2 FQGTGA. Trimming shortened V by 5 bases and J by 4 bases, and 17 bases separated the two germline ends. This CDR3 region has 16 residues. The CDR3 DNA sequence: TGTGCCAGCAGCCCCACGTCCAGGGGCATCACCGGGGAGCTGTTTTTT. Translating gives CASSPTSRGITGELFF.

This clonotype showed up many times. This chain connects TRBV3-1 to TRBJ2-2; D might be TRBD1 or TRBD2, each matching 5 bases. V was cut by 4 bases and J by 5 bases, with 11 bases left in between. From germline, CDR1 is LGHDT and CDR2 YNNKEL (reference sequence). This CDR3 spans 14 amino acids. CDR3 sequence (DNA): TGTGCCAGCAGCCCTCTCGGGACGACCGGGGAGCTGTTTTTT. Encoded protein: CASSPLGTTGELFF.

The chain has TRBV7-6 and TRBJ1-4; TRBD1 might be the D (5 bases). This CDR3 contains 15 residues. V was trimmed by 5 bases and J by 0 bases, leaving 10 bases between them. Germline assignment: CDR1 SGHVS and CDR2 FNYEAQ. The CDR3 loop is CASSPGLSTNEKLFF. The DNA for the CDR3 is TGTGCCAGCAGCCCAGGGCTATCAACTAATGAAAAACTGTTTTTT. Complete variable domain (other parts from reference TRBV7-6 and TRBJ1-4): GAGVSQSPRYKVTKRGQDVALRCDPISGHVSLYWYRQALGQGPEFLTYFNYEAQQDKSGLPNDRFSAERPEGSISTLTIQRTEQRDSAMYRCASSPGLSTNEKLFFGSGTQLSVL.

This clonotype was counted at least ten times. This chain links TRBV13 with TRBJ1-1, with 7 bases lining up with TRBD1. The CDR3 has 16 amino acids. Germline assignment: CDR1 PRHDT and CDR2 FYEKMQ (reference sequence). V lost 5 bases to trimming and J lost 0 bases; unmatched junction nucleotides: 9. The CDR3 DNA is TGTGCCAGCAGCCAGGGACAGCGAGTTATGAACACTGAAGCTTTCTTT. This translates into CASSQGQRVMNTEAFF.

This chain uses TRBV5-1 with TRBJ1-3, with TRBD1 as a possible D gene (5 bases). The V end was cut by 5 bases, the J end by 0 bases, with 18 bases between. Germline V CDR1 and CDR2: SGHRS, YFSETQ. This CDR3 is built from 17 residues. The CDR3 nucleotides are TGCGCCAGCAGGATTGATGCGGGGCTGTCCTCTGGAAACACCATATATTTT. Protein product: CASRIDAGLSSGNTIYF.

The CDR3 is CASSQYQSSTDTQYF. Here the CDR3 DNA reads TGCGCCAGCAGCCAATATCAATCTAGCACAGATACGCAGTATTTT. V gene TRBV5-1 combines with J gene TRBJ2-3, with no clear D. Germline V CDR1 and CDR2: SGHRS, YFSETQ. CDR3 size: 15 residues. The V gene lost 4 bases and the J gene lost 0 bases, with 12 bases spanning the gap.

The gene calls are TRBV19 and TRBJ1-4, with 7 bases aligning to TRBD1. In germline, CDR1 is LNHDA, CDR2 SQIVND (reference sequence). This CDR3 comprises 15 residues. Trimming took 8 bases from V and 0 from J; bases not matched to a gene: 6. For the CDR3, the DNA is TGTGCCAGTCGGGACAGACTAGCAACTAATGAAAAACTGTTTTTT. It is translated as CASRDRLATNEKLFF.

This clonotype was detected only a few times. The chain carries TRBV25-1 and TRBJ2-3; no clear D. Germline loops: CDR1 MGHDK, CDR2 SYGVNS. This CDR3 comprises 11 residues. Deletions cut 8 bases from V and 6 bases from J, with 9 bases between. The CDR3 DNA sequence: TGTGCCAGCCAGCTTTGGGATACGCAGTATTTT. Encoded protein: CASQLWDTQYF.

This clonotype was seen ten or more times. The chain recombines TRBV12-3 or TRBV12-4 with TRBJ1-5; a weak D match, TRBD1 (5 bases). This CDR3 spans 14 amino acids. The V gene lost 2 bases and the J gene lost 3 bases, with 8 bases spanning the gap. The CDR3 region is CASSLTGVNQPQHF. The DNA for the CDR3 is TGTGCCAGCAGTTTAACGGGGGTCAATCAGCCCCAGCATTTT.

This clonotype was seen a few times. This chain links TRBV30 with TRBJ1-1, with unresolved D. V lost 4 bases and J 4 bases, leaving 7 bases between the germline ends. This CDR3 contains 11 residues. Germline V gives CDR1 GTSNPN, CDR2 SVGIG (reference sequence). The CDR3 is CAWTRATEAFF. The CDR3 DNA reads as TGTGCCTGGACCCGGGCCACTGAAGCTTTCTTT.

CDR3 in DNA: TGTGCCAGCAGGGTGGGGGGTAAGACTAACTATGGCTACACCTTC. This sequence encodes CASRVGGKTNYGYTF. V is TRBV2 and J is TRBJ1-2, with D tentatively TRBD1 (5 bases). The germline gives CDR1 SNHLY, CDR2 FYNNEI. V shed 6 bases and J shed 0 bases, with 14 bases lying between them. The CDR3 contains 15 residues. The full variable domain, its missing parts supplied by reference TRBV2 and TRBJ1-2, is EPEVTQTPSHQVTQMGQEVILRCVPISNHLYFYWYRQILGQKVEFLVSFYNNEISEKSEIFDDQFSVERPDGSNFTLKIRSTKLEDSAMYFCASRVGGKTNYGYTFGSGTRLTVV.

The table lists this clonotype with a few counts. The chain is built from TRBV28 and TRBJ1-2; D unresolved. This CDR3 has 12 amino acids. Between the trimmed V and J ends, which lost 5 bases and 10 bases, there was a span of 14 bases. The germline gives CDR1 MDHEN, CDR2 SYDVKM. The CDR3 is CASSTRFLDYTF. The CDR3 nucleotides read TGTGCCAGCAGTACCCGTTTCTTGGACTACACCTTC.

This clonotype was seen ten or more times. The CDR3 here is CATSRGYGGRTEAFF. CDR3 bases: TGTGCCACCAGCAGAGGGTACGGAGGGCGCACTGAAGCTTTCTTT. The J gene is TRBJ1-1, the V gene TRBV15; D not resolved. Deletions cut 1 base from V and 4 bases from J, with 13 bases between. The CDR3 covers 15 residues. Germline V CDR1 and CDR2: LNHNV, YYDKDF (reference sequence).

This clonotype was seen ten or more times. The chain uses TRBV12-3 or TRBV12-4 and TRBJ1-5, with 9 bases identical to TRBD1. The CDR3 totals 16 residues. V lost 1 base to trimming and J lost 3 bases; unmatched junction nucleotides: 4. This CDR3 is CASSLGAQGANQPQHF. The CDR3 DNA sequence: TGTGCCAGCAGTTTAGGGGCACAGGGGGCCAATCAGCCCCAGCATTTT.